This TCR beta chain was identified in a study of blood T cell repertoires in COVID-19. Method: immunoSEQ multiplex PCR; TCRdb's copy keeps in-frame clones and lacks some. The sample records under 400,000 clones, around 87% being singletons. Germline V gene sequence: CDR1 MNHEY, CDR2 SVGAGI. V lost 6 bases, J lost 6 bases, and 13 bases stayed unmatched. This CDR3 has 15 residues. This TCR derives from a man aged 35 to 55 in a cohort exposed to, infected with or recovered from COVID-19 (not recorded which). The V gene is TRBV6-5, the J gene TRBJ1-1; the match to TRBD1 covers 7 bases. Sequencing input: PBMCs or T cells enriched from blood (not recorded which). The CDR3 sequence is CASRSSGGKNSEAFF. CDR3 bases: TGTGCCAGCAGATCGTCAGGGGGAAAAAATTCTGAAGCTTTCTTT.